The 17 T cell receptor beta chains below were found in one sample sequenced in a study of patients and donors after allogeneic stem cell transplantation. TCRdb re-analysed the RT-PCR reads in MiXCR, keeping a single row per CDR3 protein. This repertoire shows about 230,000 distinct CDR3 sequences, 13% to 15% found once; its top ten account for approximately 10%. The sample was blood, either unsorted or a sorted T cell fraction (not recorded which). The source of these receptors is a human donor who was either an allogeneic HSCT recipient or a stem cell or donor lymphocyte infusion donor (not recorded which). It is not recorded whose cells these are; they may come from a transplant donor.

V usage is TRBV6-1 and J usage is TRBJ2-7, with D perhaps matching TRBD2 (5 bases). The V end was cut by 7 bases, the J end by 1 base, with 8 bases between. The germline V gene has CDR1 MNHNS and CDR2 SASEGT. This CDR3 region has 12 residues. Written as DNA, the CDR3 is TGTGCCAGCACGGCGGGTTCCTACGAGCAGTACTTC. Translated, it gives CASTAGSYEQYF.

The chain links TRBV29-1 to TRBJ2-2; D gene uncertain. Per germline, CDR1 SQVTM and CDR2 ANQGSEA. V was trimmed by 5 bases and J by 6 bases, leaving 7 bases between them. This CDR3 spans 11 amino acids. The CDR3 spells CSVMGSGELFF. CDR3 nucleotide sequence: TGCAGCGTTATGGGGTCCGGGGAGCTGTTTTTT.

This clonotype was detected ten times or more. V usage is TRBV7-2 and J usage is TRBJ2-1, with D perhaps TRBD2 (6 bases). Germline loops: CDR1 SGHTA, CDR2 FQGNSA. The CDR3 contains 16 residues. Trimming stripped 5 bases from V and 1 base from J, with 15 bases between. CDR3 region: CASSVLAGMSYNEQFF. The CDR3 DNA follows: TGTGCCAGCAGCGTCCTGGCGGGGATGTCCTACAATGAGCAGTTCTTC.

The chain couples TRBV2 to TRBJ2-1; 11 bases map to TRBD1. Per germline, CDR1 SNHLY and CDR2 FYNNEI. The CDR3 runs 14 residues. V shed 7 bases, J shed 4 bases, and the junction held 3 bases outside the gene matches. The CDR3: CASNGQGAYNEQFF. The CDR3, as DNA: TGTGCCAGCAATGGACAGGGGGCTTACAATGAGCAGTTCTTC.

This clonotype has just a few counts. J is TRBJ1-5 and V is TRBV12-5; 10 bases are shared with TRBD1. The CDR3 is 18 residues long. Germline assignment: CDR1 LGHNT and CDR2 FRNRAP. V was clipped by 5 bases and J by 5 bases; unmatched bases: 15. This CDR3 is CASGDLRTRGTGDQPQHF. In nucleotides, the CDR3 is TGTGCTAGTGGTGACCTTCGAACCCGCGGGACAGGGGATCAGCCCCAGCATTTT.

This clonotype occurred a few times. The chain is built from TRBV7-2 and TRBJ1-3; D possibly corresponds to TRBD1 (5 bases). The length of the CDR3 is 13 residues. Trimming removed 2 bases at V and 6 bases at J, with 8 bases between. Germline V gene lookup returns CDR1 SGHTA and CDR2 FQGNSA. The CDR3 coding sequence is TGTGCCAGCAGCTTATTGGGGGTAAACACCATATATTTT. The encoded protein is CASSLLGVNTIYF.

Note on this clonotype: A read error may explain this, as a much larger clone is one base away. CDR3 coding DNA: TGTGCCAGCAGCGGACAGGGTCCGAATGAAGAACTGTTTTTT. Encoded protein: CASSGQGPNEELFF. The chain uses TRBV5-6 and TRBJ1-4, with 8 bases fitting TRBD1. The CDR3 extends over 14 amino acids. Germline lookup yields CDR1 SGHDT and CDR2 YYEEEE. The full variable domain, in which reference TRBV5-6 and TRBJ1-4 provide the parts outside the CDR3, is DAGVTQSPTHLIKTRGQQVTLRCSPKSGHDTVSWYQQALGQGPQFIFQYYEEEERQRGNFPDRFSGHQFPNYSSELNVNALLLGDSALYLCASSGQGPNEELFFGSGTQLSVL.

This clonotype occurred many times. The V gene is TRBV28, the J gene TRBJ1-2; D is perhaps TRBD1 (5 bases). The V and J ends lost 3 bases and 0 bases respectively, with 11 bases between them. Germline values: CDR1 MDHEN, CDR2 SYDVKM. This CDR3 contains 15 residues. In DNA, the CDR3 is TGTGCCAGCAGTTTTAATTCGGGGGCTAACTATGGCTACACCTTC. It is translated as CASSFNSGANYGYTF.

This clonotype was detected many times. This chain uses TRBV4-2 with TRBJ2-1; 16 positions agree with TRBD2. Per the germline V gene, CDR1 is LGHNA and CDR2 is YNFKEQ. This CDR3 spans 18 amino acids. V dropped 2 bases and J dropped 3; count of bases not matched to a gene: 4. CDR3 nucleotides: TGTGCCAGCAGCCAATACGGGACTAGCGGGAGGGACTACAATGAGCAGTTCTTC. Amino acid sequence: CASSQYGTSGRDYNEQFF.

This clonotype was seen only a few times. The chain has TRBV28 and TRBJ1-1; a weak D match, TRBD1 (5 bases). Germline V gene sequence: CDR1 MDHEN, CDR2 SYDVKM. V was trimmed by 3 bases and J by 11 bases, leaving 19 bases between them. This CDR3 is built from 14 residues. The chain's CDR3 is CASSFNRGALYAFF. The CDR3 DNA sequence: TGTGCCAGCAGTTTTAATAGGGGCGCCTTATACGCTTTCTTT.

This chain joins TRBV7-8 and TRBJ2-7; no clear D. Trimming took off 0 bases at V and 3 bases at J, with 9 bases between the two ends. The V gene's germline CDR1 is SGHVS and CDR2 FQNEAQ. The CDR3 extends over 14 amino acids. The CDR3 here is CASSLAGSLYEQYF. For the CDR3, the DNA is TGTGCCAGCAGCTTAGCGGGCAGCCTCTACGAGCAGTACTTC.

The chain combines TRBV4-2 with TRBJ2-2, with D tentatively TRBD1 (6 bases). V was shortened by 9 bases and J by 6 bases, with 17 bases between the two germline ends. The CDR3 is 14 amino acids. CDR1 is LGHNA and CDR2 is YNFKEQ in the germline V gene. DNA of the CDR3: TGTGCCAGTACCTTGGACAGACCGTCCGGGGAGCTGTTTTTT. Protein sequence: CASTLDRPSGELFF.

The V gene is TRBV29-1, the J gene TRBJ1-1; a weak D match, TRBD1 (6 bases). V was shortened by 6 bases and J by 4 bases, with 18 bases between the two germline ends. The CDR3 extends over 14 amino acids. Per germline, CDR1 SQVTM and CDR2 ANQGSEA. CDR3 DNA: TGCAGCGTCGAAAGCACAGGGAGTGGCACTGAAGCTTTCTTT. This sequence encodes CSVESTGSGTEAFF.

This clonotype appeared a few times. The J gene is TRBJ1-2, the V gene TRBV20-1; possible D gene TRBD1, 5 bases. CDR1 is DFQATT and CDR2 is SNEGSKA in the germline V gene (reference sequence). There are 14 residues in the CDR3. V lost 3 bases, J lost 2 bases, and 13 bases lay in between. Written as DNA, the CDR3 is TGCAGTGCTAGGGCGCGACAGTCCAACTATGGCTACACCTTC. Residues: CSARARQSNYGYTF.

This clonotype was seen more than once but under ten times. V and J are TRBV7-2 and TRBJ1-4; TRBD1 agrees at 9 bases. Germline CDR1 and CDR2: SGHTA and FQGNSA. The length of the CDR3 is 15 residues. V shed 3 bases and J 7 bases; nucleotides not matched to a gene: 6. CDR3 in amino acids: CASSFGGTGIEKLFF. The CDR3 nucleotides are TGTGCCAGCAGCTTTGGAGGGACAGGGATTGAAAAACTGTTTTTT.

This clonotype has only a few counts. The chain's CDR3 is CATLRTEANYGYTF. CDR3 nucleotides: TGTGCCACCCTTAGGACGGAAGCAAACTATGGCTACACCTTC. The rearrangement links TRBV6-2 or TRBV6-3 to TRBJ1-2, with D unresolved. V was clipped by 10 bases and J by 2 bases, with 17 bases between them. This CDR3 has 14 residues. Germline CDR1 MNHEY, CDR2 SVGEGT.

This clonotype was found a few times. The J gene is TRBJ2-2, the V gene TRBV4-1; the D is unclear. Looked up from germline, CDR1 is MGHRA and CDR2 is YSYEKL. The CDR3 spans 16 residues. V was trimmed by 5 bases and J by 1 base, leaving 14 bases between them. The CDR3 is CASSSQRRVNTGELFF. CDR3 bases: TGCGCCAGCAGCTCGCAACGGAGAGTGAACACCGGGGAGCTGTTTTTT.